Below, one TCR beta chain is given with its context. The sample belongs to a study of identical twins. Germline-derived CDR1 and CDR2 are SGDLS and YYNGEE. V lost 0 bases, J lost 6 bases, and 10 bases stayed unmatched. This CDR3 has 17 residues. TCRdb ran MiXCR on the 5' RACE reads and lists one entry per CDR3 protein. The sample holds about 790,000 distinct CDR3 sequences, over 15% seen once. The same specimen was also included in a second study, on T cells expressing NK-cell markers.

The receptor's source is a woman younger than 35 in good health. The sample consisted of PBMCs. This chain connects TRBV9 to TRBJ2-1, with TRBD2 matching 9 bases. The CDR3 DNA reads TGTGCCAGCAGCGTAGAAGGTTTAGCGGGAGCTCCCAATGAGCAGTTCTTC. Its protein product is CASSVEGLAGAPNEQFF.